The T cell receptor beta chain under discussion was sequenced for a study of blood T cell repertoires in COVID-19. Study overall: Spain, Italy and the United States supplied samples that represented acute and convalescent COVID-19. PBMCs, B-cell-depleted T cells, or T cells provided the cDNA or gDNA that made up the material.

Germline CDR1 is MGHRA and CDR2 is YSYEKL. CDR3 length: 15 residues. Trimming pared 0 bases from V and 4 bases from J, leaving 10 bases between. Original handling: Estimation of nucleated cell counts relied on the amplification of reference gene primers. The data were produced by immunoSEQ multiplex PCR, yet TCRdb's version contains in-frame clones alone and is incomplete. V and J calls and clone size come straight from that table; D and trimming were deduced from the DNA. Among 99,000 or so clones listed, roughly 86% were seen once. The source is a woman in her fifties or sixties in a cohort sampled during active or convalescent COVID-19. Sequencing was performed on peripheral blood. The J gene is TRBJ2-1, the V gene TRBV4-1; D perhaps matches TRBD1 (6 bases). Here the CDR3 reads CASSQDYQGYNEQFF. The DNA for the CDR3 is TGCGCCAGCAGCCAAGATTATCAGGGGTACAATGAGCAGTTCTTC.